This TCR beta chain derives from a study of radiation and T cells in renal cell carcinoma. The V end was cut by 2 bases, the J end by 0 bases, with 9 bases between. There are 15 residues in the CDR3. Germline V gene sequence: CDR1 SGHTS, CDR2 YDEGEE. The time point: blood 2 weeks post-SBRT. The treatment here: 15 Gy SBRT to primary tumor, nephrectomy 4 weeks later. Sequencing was performed with immunoSEQ multiplex PCR; in TCRdb, only in-frame clones are kept and a portion is missing. The repertoire holds about 130,000 clones, with more than 75% as singletons. This specimen consisted of blood, obtained from a patient whose treatment included radiotherapy and nephrectomy. The chain joins TRBV5-8 to TRBJ1-3, with D hard to call. The source is a woman aged 70-85 years with renal cell carcinoma. CDR3 sequence (DNA): TGTGCCAGCAGCTTCGGCCGACTCTCTGGAAACACCATATATTTT. It encodes CASSFGRLSGNTIYF. Supplemented by reference TRBV5-8 and TRBJ1-3, the full variable domain reads EAGVTQSPTHLIKTRGQQATLRCSPISGHTSVYWYQQALGLGLQFLLWYDEGEERNRGNFPPRFSGRQFPNYSSELNVNALELEDSALYLCASSFGRLSGNTIYFGEGSWLTVV.